These T cell receptor beta chains were read from a single sample in a study of cytomegalovirus exposure and HLA in healthy donors. Some clones are missing from TCRdb's copy, which holds only in-frame ones; the method was immunoSEQ multiplex PCR. Of over 100,000 clones in the sample, around four fifths were seen once. Source material: PBMCs. These receptors came from a woman aged 40 to 55 in good health and CMV-seronegative. Each CDR3 is given with its conserved first and last residue. The D gene is left open where the match is weak. Size is stated for part of the rows, as once, few or many counts, or as a class when the clone is expanded.

cdr3_nt,cdr3_aa,clone_size,d_call,j_call,v_call
TGTGCCAGCAGTGGCAGGGGGCTTTTTTTTGTACAAGAGACCCAGTACTTC,CASSGRGLFFVQETQYF,NA,TRBD1,TRBJ2-5,TRBV25-1
TGTGCCAGCCGAGGACTTCGTTCCTACAATGAGCAGTTCTTC,CASRGLRSYNEQFF,NA,NA,TRBJ2-1,TRBV27
TGTGCCAGCAGAGGGGGAGGGGCTTACAATGAGCAGTTCTTC,CASRGGGAYNEQFF,few,NA,TRBJ2-1,TRBV7-8
TGTGCCAGCAGCCCCCGGACTAGGACAATAACAGATACGCAGTATTTT,CASSPRTRTITDTQYF,NA,TRBD2,TRBJ2-3,TRBV7-2
TGTGCCAGCAGTCCGAGGACAGGGGGCGATGGCTACACCTTC,CASSPRTGGDGYTF,NA,TRBD1,TRBJ1-2,TRBV28
TGTGCCAGCAAGACAGGGGGCAGCAATCAGCCCCAGCATTTT,CASKTGGSNQPQHF,NA,TRBD1,TRBJ1-5,TRBV28
TGTGCCAGCAGCCTGAGACAGGGTAAAGAGAATCAGCCCCAGCATTTT,CASSLRQGKENQPQHF,NA,TRBD1,TRBJ1-5,TRBV7-3
TGTGCCAGCAGTGTGGTCGAGACTAGCGTCTACACCGGGGAGCTGTTTTTT,CASSVVETSVYTGELFF,NA,TRBD2,TRBJ2-2,TRBV2
TGTGCCAGCAGCTACAACTCTGGGGCCAACGTCCTGACTTTC,CASSYNSGANVLTF,NA,NA,TRBJ2-6,TRBV7-3
TGTGCCAGCAGTCCCGGTGGGGCGGGCACAGATACGCAGTATTTT,CASSPGGAGTDTQYF,NA,NA,TRBJ2-3,TRBV28
TGTGCCAGCAGCCGGGTGAACACTGAAGCTTTCTTT,CASSRVNTEAFF,NA,NA,TRBJ1-1,TRBV5-6
TGTGCCAGCACTTCTCCAGCGTTGGAGCAGTTCTTC,CASTSPALEQFF,NA,NA,TRBJ2-1,TRBV5-4
TGCGCCAGCAGCTTGGCTGGACAGGGGGTTATCCGGGCCAACGTCCTGACTTTC,CASSLAGQGVIRANVLTF,once,TRBD1,TRBJ2-6,TRBV5-1
TGTGCCAGCAGTTTCGGGGTCTCTGGAAACACCATATATTTT,CASSFGVSGNTIYF,few,NA,TRBJ1-3,TRBV27
TGTGCCAGCTCACCCGGGACAGGCCACACCGGGGAGCTGTTTTTT,CASSPGTGHTGELFF,few,TRBD1,TRBJ2-2,TRBV18
TGTGCCAGCATGGCTGGACAGGGGGTACTGAATGAGCAGTTCTTC,CASMAGQGVLNEQFF,NA,TRBD1,TRBJ2-1,TRBV2
TGTGCCAGCAATTTGGCGGGGGGCACTGAAGCTTTCTTT,CASNLAGGTEAFF,NA,NA,TRBJ1-1,TRBV6-1
TGTGCCAGCAGTTGGGACTTTGCTGGAAACACCATATATTTT,CASSWDFAGNTIYF,NA,NA,TRBJ1-3,TRBV28
TGCGCCAGCAGTCAATCACACAGGGGGCCCTACGAGCAGTACTTC,CASSQSHRGPYEQYF,few,TRBD1,TRBJ2-7,TRBV23-1
TGTGCCAGCAGCGTAGAAGCGAGCTCTGGAAACACCATATATTTT,CASSVEASSGNTIYF,once,NA,TRBJ1-3,TRBV9
TGTGCCAGCAGCTTAGGACTAGCGAAAAGCACAGATACGCAGTATTTT,CASSLGLAKSTDTQYF,NA,TRBD2,TRBJ2-3,TRBV7-2
TGTGCCAGCAGTTTAGCAGGGGCCGGCTACACCTTC,CASSLAGAGYTF,NA,NA,TRBJ1-2,TRBV28